The clone carrying this TCR beta chain has just a few counts. The antigen is unknown. This specimen comes from a study of CD8 T cells in ankylosing spondylitis. Trimming took 0 bases from V and 1 from J, leaving 5 bases between them. CDR3 size: 14 residues. The V gene's germline CDR1 is SGHTA and CDR2 FQGNSA. A single record per CDR3 protein comes from TCRdb applying MiXCR to the 5' RACE reads. The sample holds around 94,000 distinct CDR3 sequences, approximately 9.6% seen once. Study outcomes and limitations: Among TCR beta sequences, a motif of roughly 8 highly homologous variants appeared characteristic of ankylosing spondylitis blood.

This chain joins TRBV7-2 and TRBJ2-3, with unresolved D. The sequencing sample was made of blood, either unsorted or a sorted T cell fraction (not recorded which). This sequence was found in a male donor with ankylosing spondylitis. CDR3 coding DNA: TGTGCCAGCAGCTTAGCTCGGGGCACAGATACGCAGTATTTT. Protein product: CASSLARGTDTQYF.